The present T cell receptor (beta chain) was sequenced within a study of beta chain features in type 1 diabetes. Whole-study results and caveats: There were fewer insertions and more deletions at the VDJ junctions of type 1 diabetes patients. Patients' naive, central memory and Treg TCRB repertoires seemed closer to one another than those of healthy donors.

The entirety of the isolated RNA underwent reverse transcription, so expressed TCRB transcripts were sequenced. Clones were read by immunoSEQ multiplex PCR, and TCRdb kept only the in-frame ones, dropping some. The table lists about 300,000 clones, 8% of them singletons, with about 0.93% in the top ten. Concerning this clone itself: Its antigen is undetermined.

The junction had 8 bases not matched to a gene; V was cut back by 5 bases and J by 4 bases. This CDR3 has 15 amino acids. From germline, CDR1 is SEHNR and CDR2 FQNEAQ (reference sequence). The genes are TRBV7-9 and TRBJ1-5; 7 bases are a match to TRBD1. The sequenced sample was central memory CD4+ T cells from blood. The clonotype was recovered from a woman aged 18-35 years in good health. CDR3 sequence reads: CASSVGTDPNQPQHF. The DNA for the CDR3 is TGTGCCAGCAGCGTTGGGACAGACCCTAATCAGCCCCAGCATTTT.